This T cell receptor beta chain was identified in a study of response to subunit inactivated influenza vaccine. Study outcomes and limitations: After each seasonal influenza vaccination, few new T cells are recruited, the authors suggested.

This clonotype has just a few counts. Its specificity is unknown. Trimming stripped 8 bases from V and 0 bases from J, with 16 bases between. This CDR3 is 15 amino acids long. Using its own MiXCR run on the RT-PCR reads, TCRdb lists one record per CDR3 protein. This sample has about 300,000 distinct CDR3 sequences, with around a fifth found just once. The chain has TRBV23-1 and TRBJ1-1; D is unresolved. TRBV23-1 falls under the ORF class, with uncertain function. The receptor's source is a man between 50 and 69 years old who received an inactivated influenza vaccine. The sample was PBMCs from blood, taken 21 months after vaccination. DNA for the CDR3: TGCGCCAGCCAAAAAACGGGGTCTATGAACACTGAAGCTTTCTTT. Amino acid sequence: CASQKTGSMNTEAFF.